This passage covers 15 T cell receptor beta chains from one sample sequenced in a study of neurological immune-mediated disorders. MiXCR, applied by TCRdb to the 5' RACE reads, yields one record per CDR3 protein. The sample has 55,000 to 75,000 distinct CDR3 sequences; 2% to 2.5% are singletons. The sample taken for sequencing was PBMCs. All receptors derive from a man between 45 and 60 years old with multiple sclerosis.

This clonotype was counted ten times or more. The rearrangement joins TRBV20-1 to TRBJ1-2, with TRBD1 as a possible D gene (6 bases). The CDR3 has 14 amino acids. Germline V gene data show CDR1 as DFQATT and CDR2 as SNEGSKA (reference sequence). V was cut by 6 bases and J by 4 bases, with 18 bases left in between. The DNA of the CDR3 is TGCAGTGCAGCCCCAGGGGCCAACTCCTATGGCTACACCTTC. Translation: CSAAPGANSYGYTF.

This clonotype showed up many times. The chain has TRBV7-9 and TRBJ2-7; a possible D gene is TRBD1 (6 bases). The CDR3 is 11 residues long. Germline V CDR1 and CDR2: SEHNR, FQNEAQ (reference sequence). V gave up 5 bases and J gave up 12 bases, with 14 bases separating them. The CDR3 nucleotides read TGTGCCAGCAGCCCAATCCTGGGGGCGTACTTC. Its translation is CASSPILGAYF. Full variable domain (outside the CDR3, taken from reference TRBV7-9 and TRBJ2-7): DTGVSQNPRHKITKRGQNVTFRCDPISEHNRLYWYRQTLGQGPEFLTYFQNEAQLEKSRLLSDRFSAERPKGSFSTLEIQRTEQGDSAMYLCASSPILGAYFGPGTRLTVT.

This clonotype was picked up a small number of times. The CDR3 coding sequence is TGTGCCTCCCCAGGGGACAGGGGGCCCCGGGAGACCCAGTACTTC. Translating gives CASPGDRGPRETQYF. This rearrangement joins TRBV2 to TRBJ2-5; 12 positions match TRBD1. J was trimmed by 5 bases and V by 11 bases; bases with no gene match: 12. Looked up from germline, CDR1 is SNHLY and CDR2 is FYNNEI. The CDR3 covers 15 residues.

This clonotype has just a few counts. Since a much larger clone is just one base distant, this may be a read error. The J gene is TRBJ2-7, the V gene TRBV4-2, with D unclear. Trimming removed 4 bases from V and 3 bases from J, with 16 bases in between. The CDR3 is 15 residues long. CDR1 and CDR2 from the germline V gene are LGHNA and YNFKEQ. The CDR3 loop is CASSPDQEIDYEQYF. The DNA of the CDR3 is TGTGCCAGCAGCCCAGACCAGGAGATAGACTACGAGCAGTACTTC.

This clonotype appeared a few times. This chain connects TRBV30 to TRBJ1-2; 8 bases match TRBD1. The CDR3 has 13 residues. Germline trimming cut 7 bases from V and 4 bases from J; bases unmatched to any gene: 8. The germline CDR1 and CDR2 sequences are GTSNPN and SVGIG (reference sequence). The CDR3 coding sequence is TGTGCCTTACCTAGGACAGGGATCTATGGCTACACCTTC. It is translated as CALPRTGIYGYTF. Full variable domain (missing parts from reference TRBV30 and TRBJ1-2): SQTIHQWPATLVQPVGSPLSLECTVEGTSNPNLYWYRQAAGRGLQLLFYSVGIGQISSEVPQNLSASRPQDRQFILSSKKLLLSDSGFYLCALPRTGIYGYTFGSGTRLTVV.

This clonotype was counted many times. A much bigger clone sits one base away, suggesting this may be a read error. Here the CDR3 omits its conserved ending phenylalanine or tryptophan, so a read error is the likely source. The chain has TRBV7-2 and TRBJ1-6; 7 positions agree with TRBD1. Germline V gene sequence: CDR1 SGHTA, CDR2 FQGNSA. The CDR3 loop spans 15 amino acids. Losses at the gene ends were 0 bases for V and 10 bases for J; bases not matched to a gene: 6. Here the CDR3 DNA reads TGTGCCAGCAGCTTAGCCGCAGGGGGTGGATCACCCCTCCACTGT. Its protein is CASSLAAGGGSPLHC.

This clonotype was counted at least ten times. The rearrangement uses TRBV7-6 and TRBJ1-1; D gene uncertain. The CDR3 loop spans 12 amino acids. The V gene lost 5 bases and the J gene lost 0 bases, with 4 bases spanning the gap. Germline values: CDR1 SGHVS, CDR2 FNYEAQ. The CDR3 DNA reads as TGTGCCAGCAGCCCCATGAACACTGAAGCTTTCTTT. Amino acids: CASSPMNTEAFF.

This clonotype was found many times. The CDR3 DNA reads TGTGCCAGCAGACCTTCAGGGGGCGGCTACGAGCAGTACTTC. This translates into CASRPSGGGYEQYF. This chain uses TRBV4-2 with TRBJ2-7; 8 bases match TRBD1. V shed 6 bases, J shed 3 bases, and the junction held 7 bases outside the gene matches. Germline lookup yields CDR1 LGHNA and CDR2 YNFKEQ. This CDR3 is 14 amino acids long.

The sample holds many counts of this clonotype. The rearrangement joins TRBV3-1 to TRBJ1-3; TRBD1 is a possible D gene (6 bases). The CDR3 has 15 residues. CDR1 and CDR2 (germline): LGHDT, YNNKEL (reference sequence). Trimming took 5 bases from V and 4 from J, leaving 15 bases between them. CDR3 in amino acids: CASSNRAEAGNTIYF. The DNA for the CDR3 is TGTGCCAGCAGCAACAGGGCAGAAGCGGGAAACACCATATATTTT.

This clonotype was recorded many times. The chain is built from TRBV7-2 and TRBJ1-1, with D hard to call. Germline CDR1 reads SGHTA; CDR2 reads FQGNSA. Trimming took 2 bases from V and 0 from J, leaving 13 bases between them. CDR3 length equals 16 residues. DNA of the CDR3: TGTGCCAGCAGCTTATTGCAGTGGGGAATGAACACTGAAGCTTTCTTT. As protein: CASSLLQWGMNTEAFF. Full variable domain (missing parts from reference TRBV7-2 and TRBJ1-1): GAGVSQSPSNKVTEKGKDVELRCDPISGHTALYWYRQSLGQGLEFLIYFQGNSAPDKSGLPSDRFSAERTGGSVSTLTIQRTQQEDSAVYLCASSLLQWGMNTEAFFGQGTRLTVV.

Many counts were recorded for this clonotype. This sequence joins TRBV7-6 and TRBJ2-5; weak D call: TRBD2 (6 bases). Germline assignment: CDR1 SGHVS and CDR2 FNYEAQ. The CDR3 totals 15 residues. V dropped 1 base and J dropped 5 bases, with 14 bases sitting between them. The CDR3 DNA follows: TGTGCCAGCAGCTTAGGGGCGGGACCAACGGAGACCCAGTACTTC. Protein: CASSLGAGPTETQYF.

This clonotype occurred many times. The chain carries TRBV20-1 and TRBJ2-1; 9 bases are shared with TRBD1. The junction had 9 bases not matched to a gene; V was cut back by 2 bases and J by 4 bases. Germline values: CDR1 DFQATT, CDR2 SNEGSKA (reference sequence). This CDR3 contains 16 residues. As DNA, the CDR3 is TGCAGTGCTAGATCGACAACAGGGGGCAGTTACAATGAGCAGTTCTTC. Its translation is CSARSTTGGSYNEQFF.

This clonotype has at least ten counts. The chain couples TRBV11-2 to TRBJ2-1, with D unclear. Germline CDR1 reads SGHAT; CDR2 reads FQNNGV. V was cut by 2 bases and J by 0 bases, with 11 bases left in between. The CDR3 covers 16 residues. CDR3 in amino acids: CASSLRADSSYNEQFF. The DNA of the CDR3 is TGTGCCAGCAGCTTAAGGGCAGATTCCTCCTACAATGAGCAGTTCTTC.

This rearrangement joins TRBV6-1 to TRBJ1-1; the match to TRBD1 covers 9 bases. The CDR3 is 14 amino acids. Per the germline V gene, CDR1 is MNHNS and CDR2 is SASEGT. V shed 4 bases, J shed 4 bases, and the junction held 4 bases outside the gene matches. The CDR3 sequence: CASSGDRVITEAFF. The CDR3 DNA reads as TGTGCCAGCAGTGGGGACAGGGTGATCACTGAAGCTTTCTTT.

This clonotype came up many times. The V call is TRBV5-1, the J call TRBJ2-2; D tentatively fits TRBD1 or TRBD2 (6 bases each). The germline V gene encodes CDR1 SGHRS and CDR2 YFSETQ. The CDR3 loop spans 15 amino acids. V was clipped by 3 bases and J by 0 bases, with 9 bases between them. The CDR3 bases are TGCGCCAGCAGCTGGAGGGACACGAACACCGGGGAGCTGTTTTTT. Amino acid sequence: CASSWRDTNTGELFF.